This TCR beta chain emerged from a study of technical replicates of blood from several donors. Germline V CDR1 and CDR2: MNHEY, SVGAGI. This CDR3 has 13 residues. The germline V and J ends were trimmed by 0 bases and 11 bases, with 10 bases remaining between them. Clones were read by immunoSEQ multiplex PCR, and TCRdb kept only the in-frame ones, dropping some. The table includes tens of thousands of clones, approximately 97% detected once. This clonotype was sampled from a human donor in good health. The chain has TRBV6-5 and TRBJ2-2; D unresolved. Sample: T cells isolated from PBMCs. The CDR3 sequence: CASSYSRSLELFF. CDR3 DNA: TGTGCCAGCAGTTACTCGCGGAGCCTAGAGCTGTTTTTT.